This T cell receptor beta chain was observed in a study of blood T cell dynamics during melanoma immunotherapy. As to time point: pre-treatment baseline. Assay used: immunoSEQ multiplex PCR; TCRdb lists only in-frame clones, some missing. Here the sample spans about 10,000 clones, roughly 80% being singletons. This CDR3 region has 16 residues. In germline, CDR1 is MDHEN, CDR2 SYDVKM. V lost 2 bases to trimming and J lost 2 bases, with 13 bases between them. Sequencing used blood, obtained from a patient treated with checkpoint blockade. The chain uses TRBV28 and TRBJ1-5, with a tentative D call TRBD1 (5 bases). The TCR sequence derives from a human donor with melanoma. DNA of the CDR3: TGTGCCAGCAGTTTACATGGGCAGGGTGGCAATCAGCCCCAGCATTTT. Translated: CASSLHGQGGNQPQHF.